These 7 T cell receptor beta chains share one sample of origin, sequenced in a study of shared clonotypes between healthy human individuals. Only CD45RO-negative cells positively selected for CCR7 counted as naive CD8 cells, so terminally differentiated effector memory CD45RA+ cells were excluded. Method: immunoSEQ multiplex PCR; TCRdb's copy keeps in-frame clones and lacks some. The table has about 2.2 million clones, roughly 93% seen once; the top ten hold more than 1.5%. Sequencing input: naive CD8+ T cells from PBMCs. The receptors here all came from a man between 18 and 29 years old in good health. Some clones in this sample may be carry-over from other donors' samples.

The chain recombines TRBV27 with TRBJ2-1; D unresolved. The CDR3 is made up of 14 amino acids. In germline, CDR1 is MNHEY, CDR2 SMNVEV (reference sequence). The CDR3 loop is CGSGVLSSYNEQFF. The CDR3 bases are TGTGGGAGTGGCGTCTTGAGCTCCTACAATGAGCAGTTCTTC.

This rearrangement joins TRBV27 to TRBJ2-5; 10 nucleotides match TRBD1. There are 16 residues in the CDR3. Germline CDR1 MNHEY, CDR2 SMNVEV (reference sequence). Trimming at V came to 5 bases and at J to 5 bases, leaving 11 bases not matched to a gene. DNA for the CDR3: TGTGCCAGCAGTAGAAGGGACAGGGGATACGGGGAGACCCAGTACTTC. Translated: CASSRRDRGYGETQYF.

This sequence joins TRBV28 and TRBJ1-3; D unclear. The CDR3 extends over 15 amino acids. Germline CDR1 is MDHEN and CDR2 is SYDVKM. The V end lost 4 bases, the J end lost 3 bases, and 13 bases lay between the germline ends. The DNA for the CDR3 is TGTGCCAGCAGTTCACAGAAATATCGTGGAAACACCATATATTTT. As protein: CASSSQKYRGNTIYF.

On this clone: Other DNA sequences in this specimen translate into the identical CDR3. The J gene is TRBJ2-1, the V gene TRBV7-3; 11 positions match TRBD2. The CDR3 totals 15 residues. CDR1 and CDR2 (germline): SGHTA, FQGTGA. Losses at the gene ends were 4 bases for V and 4 bases for J; bases not matched to a gene: 3. The CDR3 nucleotides are TGTGCCAGCAGCTCGGGACTAGCGGTATACAATGAGCAGTTCTTC. Its translation is CASSSGLAVYNEQFF.

This rearrangement joins TRBV27 to TRBJ2-1, with 9 positions matching TRBD2. Germline V gene lookup returns CDR1 MNHEY and CDR2 SMNVEV (reference sequence). The CDR3 consists of 16 residues. V shed 7 bases and J 1 base; nucleotides not matched to a gene: 8. CDR3 bases: TGTGCCAGCAAACGGATAGCGGGAGATTCCTACAATGAGCAGTTCTTC. It codes for CASKRIAGDSYNEQFF.

The sample holds a few counts of this clone. For the CDR3, the DNA is TGCGCCAGTCGGTCGGCTAGCAATCAGCCCCAGCATTTT. Its protein is CASRSASNQPQHF. The gene calls are TRBV4-1 and TRBJ1-5; unclear D gene. The germline V gene encodes CDR1 MGHRA and CDR2 YSYEKL. This CDR3 comprises 13 residues. Deletions cut 9 bases from V and 0 bases from J, with 9 bases between.

The chain couples TRBV7-8 to TRBJ1-3; 11 nucleotides line up with TRBD1. The CDR3 runs to 15 residues. J was trimmed by 3 bases and V by 5 bases; bases with no gene match: 3. Germline V gene data show CDR1 as SGHVS and CDR2 as FQNEAQ. The CDR3 sequence: CASSRTGGNGNTIYF. In DNA, the CDR3 is TGTGCCAGCAGCCGGACAGGGGGCAATGGAAACACCATATATTTT.